This entry features one T cell receptor beta chain sequence. The antigen is unknown. TCRdb recomputed calls from the reads with MiXCR, one row per CDR3 protein. The data hold about 700,000 distinct CDR3 sequences, with roughly 36% observed a single time. This entry belongs to a study of T cell repertoires in cytomegalovirus infection. Study-level points and caveats: Frequencies of public TCR beta families were cumulated, and this identified carriers of CMV plus the relevant HLA. HLA-C-restricted CMV clonotypes gave the most frequent clonotype in two of eight donors.

The germline gives CDR1 KGHSH, CDR2 LQKENI. V lost 3 bases, J lost 7 bases, and 7 bases stayed unmatched. The CDR3 is 15 amino acids. This receptor was taken from a human donor in good health (CMV status not recorded). Some clones in this sample may be carry-over from other donors' samples. The sequences come from cultured PBMCs, collected from culture after CMV antigen stimulation. This chain joins TRBV18 and TRBJ1-1; 11 nucleotides line up with TRBD1. CDR3 protein: CASSPDMGQGGEAFF. As DNA, the CDR3 is TGTGCCAGCTCACCGGATATGGGACAGGGGGGTGAAGCTTTCTTT.